The 3 T cell receptor beta chains below come from one sample, sequenced in a study of CD8 T cells in ankylosing spondylitis. TCRdb ran MiXCR on the 5' RACE reads and lists one entry per CDR3 protein. The sample includes around 390,000 distinct CDR3 sequences, about a fifth of them seen just once. General study findings and limits: A motif of under 10 highly homologous TCR beta variants was seen as apparently characteristic of ankylosing spondylitis blood.

These receptors' antigens are unknown. Specimen: blood, either unsorted or a sorted T cell fraction (not recorded which). These receptors all come from a male donor with ankylosing spondylitis.

The CDR3 region has the DNA TGCAGTGCTAGAGTACCGGGACTAGCGGGATACAATGAGCAGTTCTTC. This translates into CSARVPGLAGYNEQFF. The rearrangement uses TRBV20-1 and TRBJ2-1; 13 bases match TRBD2. The CDR3 is 16 amino acids. Germline V gene sequence: CDR1 DFQATT, CDR2 SNEGSKA (reference sequence). Losses at the gene ends were 1 base for V and 4 bases for J; bases not matched to a gene: 4.

This sequence joins TRBV5-1 and TRBJ2-7, with 9 bases lining up with TRBD2. The CDR3 has 15 residues. Germline CDR1 reads SGHRS; CDR2 reads YFSETQ. The junction had 7 bases not matched to a gene; V was cut back by 4 bases and J by 2 bases. The CDR3 bases are TGCGCCAGCAGCCGACGACTAGCGGATGCCTACGAGCAGTACTTC. Translation: CASSRRLADAYEQYF.

The CDR3 protein is CSAGDTYSNQPQHF. In DNA, the CDR3 is TGCAGTGCTGGTGACACTTATAGCAATCAGCCCCAGCATTTT. The chain recombines TRBV20-1 with TRBJ1-5; D gene unclear. This CDR3 has 14 amino acids. V was trimmed by 5 bases and J by 0 bases, leaving 11 bases between them. In germline, CDR1 is DFQATT, CDR2 SNEGSKA (reference sequence).